This T cell receptor beta chain was profiled in a study of post-analysis software for immune sequencing data (dated by TCRdb to between 2014 and 2016). Context from the whole study: The recorded disease courses included relapsing-remitting, secondary progressive and progressive-relapsing multiple sclerosis, and some patients had no subtype annotation. The multiple sclerosis patient repertoires were compared with under 13 previously published healthy control repertoires from donors aged roughly 6 to 27 years. A subset of samples was prepared in parallel using single-end sample barcoding, then pooled and co-amplified after Illumina adapter ligation. Study-level results and caveats: Direct clustering with F measure revealed strong co-clustering of samples prepared in the same batch, which led to a batch-effect correction. Multiple sclerosis patients had significantly lower normalized Chao1 diversity than controls, a result that suggests substantial peripheral T-cell clonal expansion. The multiple sclerosis patient group was slightly younger than the control group. Several TRBV segments, including TRBV5-6, TRBV5-1 and TRBV20-1, were significantly more frequent in patients than controls.

V drops 7 bases and J drops 5 bases, leaving 17 bases in between. Its CDR3 holds 14 amino acids, cysteine through phenylalanine. Only the CDR3 DNA is retained, 42 bases long and in frame from the first base. TCR beta repertoires were profiled from peripheral blood of approximately 13 young patients with multiple sclerosis to demonstrate the VDJtools post-analysis software. The multiple sclerosis patients were children and adolescents between roughly 6 and 16 years of age. Libraries were built with PCR. Sequenced on an Illumina HiSeq 2500. To reduce PCR and sequencing biases, unique molecular identifiers were built into the TCR beta cDNA libraries. Per 1 to 10 million input T cells, some 500,000 cDNA molecules were obtained, such that each molecule approximated one T cell. The patient libraries were prepared and sequenced using the same protocol as the earlier healthy control dataset. Samples belonging to the same batch were prepared together, multiplexed and sequenced on a shared HiSeq lane. On the authors' methods: Raw barcoded reads were processed with MIGEC, and single-read molecular identifier groups were discarded before consensus assembly and CDR3 extraction. Clonotype tables were post-analysed with VDJtools, and diversity was normalized by down-sampling all datasets to the smallest sample size. To correct batch-related cross-sample contamination, repertoire overlap clustering matched CDR3 amino acid sequences but not nucleotide sequences. TCRdb reworked the public reads: Q25 trimming with fastp, MiXCR clone assembly, productive beta chains retained. Under each unique CDR3 protein, matching rows form one entry showing the most common genes and DNA. TCRdb, not the authors, supplied the V and J calls. The sample has roughly 800,000 distinct CDR3 sequences on record, 25% to 30% of them singletons. The leading ten clones occupy approximately 0.55% of the sample.

This clonotype was seen more than once but under ten times. Its antigen is unknown. The input lacks base qualities; no much larger clone sits a single base away. This TCR came from a girl aged 10-17 years with multiple sclerosis. The receptor chain draws on TRBV12-3 or TRBV12-4 and TRBJ2-5; the D gene remains uncertain. Sequencing was done on a sample of blood. CDR3 region: CASTSAERGETQYF. In nucleotide form, the sequence is TGTGCCAGCACCAGCGCGGAGCGTGGGGAGACCCAGTACTTC.